The 20 T cell receptor beta chains reported below all come from one sample, sequenced in a study of blood T cell repertoires in COVID-19 (dated by TCRdb to the early 2020s). Library construction relied on the immunoSEQ multiplex PCR assay. TCRdb holds this immuneACCESS table with in-frame rearrangements only. Some clones are missing; in checked studies, unresolved V genes explain under half, and the rest has no known cause. The sample has fewer than 250,000 clones on record, approximately 78% of them singletons. Of the sample, about 10% falls within the top ten clones. Sequenced input: peripheral blood. The origin of the receptors is a woman aged 80 or over with acute or convalescent COVID-19.

The rearrangement links TRBV7-3 to TRBJ2-3; 12 positions match TRBD2. V was clipped by 1 base and J by 4 bases; unmatched bases: 9. The CDR3 extends over 18 amino acids. Germline loops: CDR1 SGHTA, CDR2 FQGTGA. CDR3 nucleotides: TGTGCCAGCAGCTTAATAGGCGCTAGCGGGAGGGCCCCAGATACGCAGTATTTT. Its translation is CASSLIGASGRAPDTQYF. Together with reference TRBV7-3 and TRBJ2-3, the CDR3 gives the full variable domain: GAGVSQTPSNKVTEKGKYVELRCDPISGHTALYWYRQSLGQGPEFLIYFQGTGAADDSGLPNDRFFAVRPEGSVSTLKIQRTERGDSAVYLCASSLIGASGRAPDTQYFGPGTRLTVL.

CDR3 loop: CASSYLTGQGETQYF. CDR3 in DNA: TGTGCCAGCAGCTATTTGACAGGGCAGGGGGAGACCCAGTACTTC. This rearrangement joins TRBV7-9 to TRBJ2-5, with 7 positions matching TRBD1. CDR3 length: 15 amino acids. The ends lost 4 bases at V and 5 bases at J; junction bases unmatched: 10. Germline V gives CDR1 SEHNR, CDR2 FQNEAQ (reference sequence).

The genes are TRBV27 and TRBJ1-4; 9 nucleotides align to TRBD1. J gave up 5 bases and V 6 bases, and 7 bases lay outside the gene matches. The germline V gene encodes CDR1 MNHEY and CDR2 SMNVEV (reference sequence). The CDR3 contains 15 residues. Here the CDR3 reads CASRATGGANEKLFF. For the CDR3, the DNA is TGTGCCAGCAGGGCCACAGGGGGCGCGAATGAAAAACTGTTTTTT.

The chain recombines TRBV6-5 with TRBJ1-2; a weak D match, TRBD1 (6 bases). The CDR3 covers 14 residues. Germline V gene sequence: CDR1 MNHEY, CDR2 SVGAGI. V lost 0 bases, J lost 5 bases, and 10 bases lay in between. The CDR3 region has the DNA TGTGCCAGCAGTTACTCGGACAGTCAATATGGCTACACCTTC. This translates into CASSYSDSQYGYTF.

This chain joins TRBV1 and TRBJ2-7; the tabulated D call, TRBD2, remains unverified against the DNA. TRBV1 is recorded as a pseudogene. This CDR3 spans 15 amino acids. The DNA of the CDR3 is TGCACCAGCAGCCAGCCTAGGGACTCTTCCTACGAGCAGTACTTC. Translated: CTSSQPRDSSYEQYF.

The rearrangement links TRBV27 to TRBJ2-5; possible D gene TRBD2, 6 bases. CDR1 and CDR2 (germline): MNHEY, SMNVEV (reference sequence). V was pared by 4 bases and J by 1 base, with 7 bases between. The CDR3 sequence is 13 residues long. The CDR3 nucleotides are TGTGCCAGCAGTTGGCGGGGCCAAGAGACCCAGTACTTC. Translated: CASSWRGQETQYF.

This clone appeared a few times. This chain connects TRBV3-1 (or the pseudogene TRBV3-2) to TRBJ1-1; D may be TRBD1 (5 bases). Trimming shortened V by 0 bases and J by 4 bases, and 15 bases separated the two germline ends. The germline CDR1 and CDR2 sequences are LGHDT and YNNKEL (reference sequence). This CDR3 comprises 16 residues. The CDR3 nucleotides read TGTGCCAGCAGCCAAGACGGGGGATTTCTCGGCACTGAAGCTTTCTTT. Its protein product is CASSQDGGFLGTEAFF.

The chain links TRBV29-1 to TRBJ2-5, with TRBD2 matching over 10 bases. Trimming at V came to 4 bases and at J to 5 bases, leaving 4 bases not matched to a gene. This CDR3 region has 13 residues. The germline gives CDR1 SQVTM, CDR2 ANQGSEA. CDR3 residues: CSVGTSGRETQYF. The CDR3 DNA follows: TGCAGCGTTGGGACTAGCGGCCGGGAGACCCAGTACTTC.

The rearrangement uses TRBV27 and TRBJ2-5; maybe TRBD1 (6 bases). The CDR3 has 14 amino acids. CDR1 is MNHEY and CDR2 is SMNVEV in the germline V gene (reference sequence). Deletions cut 5 bases from V and 4 bases from J, with 14 bases between. The CDR3 reads CASSPLTGRETQYF. The DNA of the CDR3 is TGTGCCAGCAGTCCCCTCACAGGGCGAGAGACCCAGTACTTC.

J is TRBJ1-2 and V is TRBV19, with D possibly being TRBD1 (5 bases). V dropped 1 base and J dropped 2 bases, with 8 bases sitting between them. Germline CDR1 reads LNHDA; CDR2 reads SQIVND (reference sequence). The CDR3 extends over 14 amino acids. CDR3 DNA sequence: TGTGCCAGTAGTATAGCAGGGATCAACTATGGCTACACCTTC. This gives the protein CASSIAGINYGYTF.

This clone was found a few times. This chain joins TRBV28 and TRBJ2-2; 10 bases are a match to TRBD2. CDR1 and CDR2 (germline): MDHEN, SYDVKM. There are 17 residues in the CDR3. Germline trimming cut 5 bases from V and 0 bases from J; bases unmatched to any gene: 6. Here the CDR3 DNA reads TGTGCCAGCAGTCAGCTCGGACTAGCGGCGAACACCGGGGAGCTGTTTTTT. Its translation: CASSQLGLAANTGELFF.

This clone was counted a single time. J is TRBJ2-7 and V is TRBV24-1, with TRBD1 matching over 7 bases. The CDR3 sequence is 16 residues long. The trim removed 2 bases at V and 3 bases at J, leaving 9 bases unmatched. CDR1 is KGHDR and CDR2 is SFDVKD in the germline V gene. The CDR3 sequence is CATSDSNRGYLYEQYF. CDR3 nucleotide sequence: TGTGCCACCAGTGATTCAAACAGGGGCTACCTCTACGAGCAGTACTTC.

This chain joins TRBV3-1 (or the pseudogene TRBV3-2) and TRBJ2-7; 9 positions match TRBD2. This CDR3 spans 16 amino acids. From germline, CDR1 is LGHDT and CDR2 YNNKEL (reference sequence). Germline trimming cut 5 bases from V and 4 bases from J; bases unmatched to any gene: 12. Here the CDR3 DNA reads TGTGCCAGCAGCAGGAGGAGCGAGCGGGGGGAATACGAGCAGTACTTC. It specifies CASSRRSERGEYEQYF.

The chain's CDR3 is CATSDLLNTEAFF. Written as DNA, the CDR3 is TGTGCCACCAGTGATCTTCTGAACACTGAAGCTTTCTTT. The rearrangement joins TRBV24-1 to TRBJ1-1; no clear D gene. CDR3 length: 13 residues. The V end lost 3 bases, the J end lost 0 bases, and 4 bases lay between the germline ends. Germline lookup yields CDR1 KGHDR and CDR2 SFDVKD.

V and J are TRBV13 and TRBJ2-3; 9 bases match TRBD1. CDR1 PRHDT and CDR2 FYEKMQ come from the germline V gene (reference sequence). Trimming at V came to 5 bases and at J to 4 bases, leaving 10 bases not matched to a gene. CDR3 length equals 16 residues. The DNA of the CDR3 is TGTGCCAGCAGCGCAAGAACAGGGGGCAAGGCAGATACGCAGTATTTT. It specifies CASSARTGGKADTQYF.

This rearrangement joins TRBV10-3 to TRBJ2-3; 8 bases are a match to TRBD2. There are 13 residues in the CDR3. V was pared by 10 bases and J by 3 bases, with 6 bases of the junction left unmatched. Germline CDR1 reads ENHRY; CDR2 reads SYGVKD. CDR3 bases: TGTGCCACCAGGGGACTAGAGACAGATACGCAGTATTTT. Its protein product is CATRGLETDTQYF.

This clone turned up a few times. For the CDR3, the DNA is TGTGCCAGCGCGCGGACAGGCTCCTACGAGCAGTACTTC. This codes for CASARTGSYEQYF. The chain links TRBV25-1 to TRBJ2-7; TRBD1 matches at 7 bases. CDR1 MGHDK and CDR2 SYGVNS come from the germline V gene. The CDR3 has 13 residues. Trimming at V came to 8 bases and at J to 0 bases, leaving 4 bases not matched to a gene.

This chain links TRBV12-3 or TRBV12-4 with TRBJ2-2, with D tentatively TRBD2 (7 bases). The V end lost 6 bases, the J end lost 11 bases, and 16 bases lay between the germline ends. CDR3 length: 13 residues. In nucleotides, the CDR3 is TGTGCCAGCAGCTGGGGGGGCGGGTTCGAGCTGTTTTTT. Protein product: CASSWGGGFELFF.

This clone was recorded a few times. J is TRBJ1-1 and V is TRBV2; D is uncertain. Germline CDR1 and CDR2: SNHLY and FYNNEI. The CDR3 is 13 amino acids. Trimming left V 7 bases short and J 5 bases short, with 14 bases between. The CDR3: CASKRGRWTEAFF. In DNA form, the CDR3 reads TGTGCCAGCAAGCGGGGAAGATGGACTGAAGCTTTCTTT.

The chain employs TRBV6-1 and TRBJ1-3, with D perhaps matching TRBD1 (5 bases). The V gene's germline CDR1 is MNHNS and CDR2 SASEGT. This CDR3 is 16 amino acids long. The V gene lost 2 bases and the J gene lost 0 bases, with 11 bases spanning the gap. The CDR3 sequence is CASSELRGGSGNTIYF. CDR3 sequence (DNA): TGTGCCAGCAGTGAACTACGGGGGGGCTCTGGAAACACCATATATTTT.